This entry lists 13 T cell receptor beta chains sequenced from one sample in a study of shared clonotypes between healthy human individuals. Repertoires were generated with immunoSEQ multiplex PCR, while TCRdb's copy carries only in-frame clones and drops some. The sample consists of about 530,000 clones, 75% to 80% of them appearing once. Sequenced input: PBMCs. These receptors were obtained from a woman aged 40-49 years in good health. Some clones in this sample may be carry-over from other donors' samples.

The chain has TRBV11-2 and TRBJ2-1, with a possible D match to TRBD2 (5 bases). The V gene lost 5 bases and the J gene lost 9 bases, with 11 bases spanning the gap. Germline V lookup: CDR1 SGHAT, CDR2 FQNNGV. The CDR3 sequence is 12 residues long. CDR3 amino acids: CASSDLASEQFF. CDR3 nucleotide sequence: TGTGCCAGCAGCGATCTAGCTTCTGAGCAGTTCTTC.

The chain employs TRBV19 and TRBJ2-1; a weak D match, TRBD1 (6 bases). V was pared by 6 bases and J by 5 bases, with 23 bases between. CDR1 is LNHDA and CDR2 is SQIVND in the germline V gene (reference sequence). The CDR3 is made up of 17 amino acids. The CDR3 DNA reads TGTGCCAGTAGCCTGGACAGCCGCCCGCATATTGACAATGAGCAGTTCTTC. Amino acids: CASSLDSRPHIDNEQFF. The full variable domain, rest sourced from reference TRBV19 and TRBJ2-1, is DGGITQSPKYLFRKEGQNVTLSCEQNLNHDAMYWYRQDPGQGLRLIYYSQIVNDFQKGDIAEGYSVSREKKESFPLTVTSAQKNPTAFYLCASSLDSRPHIDNEQFFGPGTRLTVL.

This clone appeared a few times. The rearrangement uses TRBV5-1 and TRBJ2-1; TRBD2 matches 7 bases. The CDR3 covers 16 residues. V trimming: 4 bases; J trimming: 1 base; junction bases outside the gene matches: 8. Germline lookup yields CDR1 SGHRS and CDR2 YFSETQ. The CDR3 is CASSQTIAGSYNEQFF. The CDR3 bases are TGCGCCAGCAGCCAAACCATAGCGGGTTCCTACAATGAGCAGTTCTTC.

This sequence joins TRBV7-2 and TRBJ1-2, with D possibly TRBD1 on 6 matching bases. The CDR3 consists of 15 residues. CDR1 is SGHTA and CDR2 is FQGNSA in the germline V gene. Trimming stripped 1 base from V and 3 bases from J, with 12 bases between. The chain's CDR3 is CASSLGGAGDYGYTF. CDR3 nucleotide sequence: TGTGCCAGCAGCTTAGGGGGGGCTGGGGACTATGGCTACACCTTC. Full variable domain (outside the CDR3, taken from reference TRBV7-2 and TRBJ1-2): GAGVSQSPSNKVTEKGKDVELRCDPISGHTALYWYRQSLGQGLEFLIYFQGNSAPDKSGLPSDRFSAERTGGSVSTLTIQRTQQEDSAVYLCASSLGGAGDYGYTFGSGTRLTVV.

This clone was seen just once. The junction does not match germline at one end; this may be a read error. The V and J genes are TRBV29-1 and TRBJ2-7; D possibly matches TRBD1 or TRBD2 (5 bases each). Germline CDR1 and CDR2: SQVTM and ANQGSEA. CDR3 length: 11 residues. Here the CDR3 reads CSVETLGVADF. CDR3 DNA sequence: TGCAGCGTTGAAACCCTGGGGGTAGCAGACTTC.

In the case of this clone: This likely reflects a read error, since a far larger clone is one base away. The V gene is TRBV25-1, the J gene TRBJ2-3; unclear D gene. The ends were cut back, 4 bases at V and 0 bases at J, with 11 bases in the middle. This CDR3 region has 15 residues. Germline values: CDR1 MGHDK, CDR2 SYGVNS. This CDR3 is CASSAIPTSTDTQYF. CDR3 nucleotides: TGTGCCAGCAGTGCAATCCCTACTAGCACAGATACGCAGTATTTT.

This clone was seen only once. CDR3 amino acids: CASSLGPTDTQYF. The CDR3, as DNA: TGTGCCAGCAGCTTAGGCCCCACAGATACGCAGTATTTT. The chain couples TRBV11-3 to TRBJ2-3; D not resolved. Germline loops: CDR1 SGHNT, CDR2 YENEEA. The V end was cut by 1 base, the J end by 2 bases, with 4 bases between. The CDR3 sequence is 13 residues long.

The chain is built from TRBV7-3 and TRBJ2-3, with 14 bases identical to TRBD2. The CDR3 totals 18 residues. In germline, CDR1 is SGHTA, CDR2 FQGTGA. Trimming at V came to 0 bases and at J to 2 bases, leaving 4 bases not matched to a gene. CDR3 bases: TGTGCCAGCAGCTTAACGGGGACTAGCGGGAGCGACACAGATACGCAGTATTTT. It codes for CASSLTGTSGSDTDTQYF.

This clone was seen just once. This chain connects TRBV27 to TRBJ1-5; possibly TRBD1 for D (6 bases). V was trimmed by 5 bases and J by 0 bases, leaving 26 bases between them. Germline assignment: CDR1 MNHEY and CDR2 SMNVEV (reference sequence). CDR3 length equals 20 residues. DNA for the CDR3: TGTGCCAGCAGTCCGAGACTTGGGGGGGGCGAATATTATAGCAATCAGCCCCAGCATTTT. Encoded protein: CASSPRLGGGEYYSNQPQHF.

V is TRBV30 and J is TRBJ1-5; a weak D match, TRBD1 (5 bases). The CDR3 has 13 residues. Trimming removed 3 bases from V and 7 bases from J, with 13 bases in between. Germline CDR1 GTSNPN, CDR2 SVGIG (reference sequence). CDR3 nucleotides: TGTGCCTGGAGAAGTGGGGCAGAGCAGCCCCAGCATTTT. This encodes CAWRSGAEQPQHF.

With regard to this clone: This is likely an artifact of a read error, given a far larger clone one base away. The CDR3 bases are TGTGCCAGCAGCTTAAGTGTGAACACTGAAGCTTTCTTT. Encoded protein: CASSLSVNTEAFF. The chain is built from TRBV7-3 and TRBJ1-1; D not resolved. Trimming stripped 1 base from V and 0 bases from J, with 3 bases between. Germline assignment: CDR1 SGHTA and CDR2 FQGTGA. The CDR3 has 13 residues.

The rearrangement uses TRBV7-9 and TRBJ2-1, with TRBD2 matching over 9 bases. Germline V gene lookup returns CDR1 SEHNR and CDR2 FQNEAQ (reference sequence). The CDR3 is made up of 15 amino acids. Germline trimming cut 2 bases from V and 8 bases from J; bases unmatched to any gene: 7. The CDR3 sequence is CASSLTAGGPHEQFF. CDR3 nucleotides: TGTGCCAGCAGCTTAACGGCGGGAGGGCCCCATGAGCAGTTCTTC.

The chain recombines TRBV25-1 with TRBJ1-5; a possible D gene is TRBD1 (5 bases). Per germline, CDR1 MGHDK and CDR2 SYGVNS. The CDR3 consists of 14 residues. The V end lost 3 bases, the J end lost 3 bases, and 9 bases lay between the germline ends. The CDR3 bases are TGTGCCAGCAGTGAGTCGGGGCCCAATCAGCCCCAGCATTTT. It is translated as CASSESGPNQPQHF.